Below, 19 T cell receptor beta chains from the same sample are listed, as sequenced in a study of T-cell memory formation after mild COVID-19. TCRdb itself ran the 5' RACE reads through MiXCR, one entry per CDR3 protein. The sample consists of 250,000 to 350,000 distinct CDR3 sequences, approximately 15% of them appearing once. Sequenced material: PBMCs or a T cell subset sorted from them (not recorded which). The receptors were sampled from a man younger than 35 who had mild COVID-19 (a few samples of this study predate the infection). Cell type and time point are not known.

This clonotype was seen a handful of times. The V gene is TRBV2, the J gene TRBJ2-5; no firm D call. Germline V gene data show CDR1 as SNHLY and CDR2 as FYNNEI. Trimming removed 3 bases at V and 0 bases at J, with 8 bases between. The CDR3 contains 14 residues. The CDR3 bases are TGTGCCAGCAGTGAGTTCCGAAACCAAGAGACCCAGTACTTC. The encoded protein is CASSEFRNQETQYF.

The gene calls are TRBV7-8 and TRBJ2-7; 7 bases are a match to TRBD1. The CDR3 covers 14 residues. J lost 6 bases, V lost 0 bases, and 5 bases had no gene match. Germline V gene lookup returns CDR1 SGHVS and CDR2 FQNEAQ. CDR3 DNA sequence: TGTGCCAGCAGCTTAGCAGGGGGCTGGGTCGAGCAGTACTTC. This codes for CASSLAGGWVEQYF.

The chain's CDR3 is CASTPRGGLGRDYGYTF. CDR3 coding DNA: TGTGCCAGCACCCCCCGCGGTGGTCTCGGCCGTGACTATGGCTACACCTTC. This chain joins TRBV12-3 or TRBV12-4 and TRBJ1-2; the D is unclear. CDR3 length equals 17 residues. The V gene lost 7 bases and the J gene lost 3 bases, with 24 bases spanning the gap.

This rearrangement joins TRBV7-3 to TRBJ2-5; TRBD1 aligns across 8 bases. Per the germline V gene, CDR1 is SGHTA and CDR2 is FQGTGA. The length of the CDR3 is 13 residues. The junction had 4 bases not matched to a gene; V was cut back by 5 bases and J by 5 bases. The CDR3 nucleotides are TGTGCCAGCAGCATTACAGGGGGGGAGACCCAGTACTTC. Translation: CASSITGGETQYF. Drawing the rest from reference TRBV7-3 and TRBJ2-5, the complete variable domain is GAGVSQTPSNKVTEKGKYVELRCDPISGHTALYWYRQSLGQGPEFLIYFQGTGAADDSGLPNDRFFAVRPEGSVSTLKIQRTERGDSAVYLCASSITGGETQYFGPGTRLLVL.

The gene calls are TRBV12-5 and TRBJ2-3; D possibly corresponds to TRBD2 (6 bases). This CDR3 has 16 residues. The ends were cut back, 0 bases at V and 3 bases at J, with 13 bases in the middle. Germline CDR1 and CDR2: LGHNT and FRNRAP. The CDR3 nucleotides are TGTGCTAGTGGTTTGGTATTGCCGGGGGTAACAGATACGCAGTATTTT. Protein: CASGLVLPGVTDTQYF.

This clonotype was counted a few times. The V call is TRBV7-9, the J call TRBJ2-1; D is uncertain. The germline V gene has CDR1 SEHNR and CDR2 FQNEAQ (reference sequence). V lost 4 bases to trimming and J lost 12 bases, with 10 bases between them. There are 11 residues in the CDR3. The CDR3 loop is CASSSSNRQFF. CDR3 nucleotide sequence: TGTGCCAGCAGCTCCTCGAATAGGCAGTTCTTC.

This clonotype was seen at least ten times. V and J are TRBV5-1 and TRBJ2-1; TRBD2 matches at 7 bases. V was clipped by 5 bases and J by 6 bases; unmatched bases: 11. This CDR3 spans 15 amino acids. The V gene's germline CDR1 is SGHRS and CDR2 YFSETQ. The CDR3 DNA sequence: TGCGCCAGCAGGTCCGGGACTAACTTAGGCAATGAGCAGTTCTTC. This codes for CASRSGTNLGNEQFF. Together with reference TRBV5-1 and TRBJ2-1, the CDR3 gives the full variable domain: KAGVTQTPRYLIKTRGQQVTLSCSPISGHRSVSWYQQTPGQGLQFLFEYFSETQRNKGNFPGRFSGRQFSNSRSEMNVSTLELGDSALYLCASRSGTNLGNEQFFGPGTRLTVL.

The table lists this clonotype with a few counts. The chain recombines TRBV12-3 or TRBV12-4 with TRBJ1-2; TRBD1 aligns across 7 bases. Germline trimming cut 6 bases from V and 7 bases from J; bases unmatched to any gene: 8. The CDR3 extends over 13 amino acids. The CDR3 DNA is TGTGCCAGCAGCTCTGACAGGGTTCGTGGCTACACCTTC. It codes for CASSSDRVRGYTF.

This sequence joins TRBV7-3 and TRBJ2-3; TRBD2 is a possible D gene (6 bases). CDR3 size: 14 residues. CDR1 is SGHTA, CDR2 FQGTGA, per germline. Trimming shortened V by 3 bases and J by 4 bases, and 11 bases separated the two germline ends. The CDR3 nucleotides read TGTGCCAGCAGCTTCGACGGGGGAGCAGATACGCAGTATTTT. This encodes CASSFDGGADTQYF.

V usage is TRBV5-1 and J usage is TRBJ2-5; D is uncertain. V lost 3 bases, J lost 0 bases, and 9 bases lay in between. The CDR3 extends over 14 amino acids. Germline CDR1 reads SGHRS; CDR2 reads YFSETQ. The CDR3 loop is CASSWSLYQETQYF. The CDR3 DNA sequence: TGCGCCAGCAGCTGGTCGTTGTACCAAGAGACCCAGTACTTC.

In its sample, this clonotype was seen many times. This chain joins TRBV6-4 and TRBJ1-2, with D possibly matching TRBD1 (6 bases). The CDR3 spans 12 residues. Germline V gives CDR1 MRHNA, CDR2 SNTAGT. The V end was cut by 5 bases, the J end by 4 bases, with 8 bases between. The CDR3, as DNA: TGTGCCAGCAGTTCGGACAGCTATGGCTACACCTTC. It codes for CASSSDSYGYTF.

As regards this clonotype: Its ends do not fully match the called genes, so a read error is possible. The chain links TRBV9 to TRBJ2-5; tentatively, D is TRBD2 (5 bases). Looked up from germline, CDR1 is SGDLS and CDR2 is YYNGEE. The CDR3 extends over 12 amino acids. CDR3 DNA sequence: TGTGCCAGCAGCGGGGGAGAAGAGGCCCAGTACTTC. It yields the protein CASSGGEEAQYF.

In its sample, this clonotype was seen a few times. This rearrangement joins TRBV12-3 or TRBV12-4 to TRBJ1-1; the D is unclear. V dropped 6 bases and J dropped 11 bases, with 22 bases sitting between them. The CDR3 has 14 amino acids. The CDR3 reads CASSPSKDTVGAFF. The DNA of the CDR3 is TGTGCCAGCAGCCCCTCTAAAGACACAGTGGGGGCTTTCTTT.

This chain uses TRBV5-1 with TRBJ2-7; 11 nucleotides line up with TRBD2. Germline assignment: CDR1 SGHRS and CDR2 YFSETQ. V lost 3 bases, J lost 3 bases, and 8 bases stayed unmatched. This CDR3 has 16 amino acids. In DNA, the CDR3 is TGCGCCAGCAGCTCTGGGCCTAGCGGGGGGCGCTACGAGCAGTACTTC. Translating gives CASSSGPSGGRYEQYF.

On this clonotype: Just one base apart from a much larger clone, this may be a read error. This chain joins TRBV6-2 or TRBV6-3 and TRBJ2-3; 10 nucleotides match TRBD2. V shed 6 bases, J shed 0 bases, and the junction held 0 bases outside the gene matches. CDR1 is MNHEY, CDR2 SVGEGT, per germline. The CDR3 contains 14 residues. CDR3 in DNA: TGTGCCAGCAGGACTAGCGGGAGCACAGATACGCAGTATTTT. This translates into CASRTSGSTDTQYF.

The genes are TRBV6-5 and TRBJ2-5, with 9 bases fitting TRBD2. J was trimmed by 5 bases and V by 6 bases; bases with no gene match: 7. CDR1 MNHEY and CDR2 SVGAGI come from the germline V gene. CDR3 size: 14 residues. CDR3 loop: CASSRGGAWETQYF. The CDR3 bases are TGTGCCAGCAGCCGCGGGGGGGCCTGGGAGACCCAGTACTTC.

The CDR3 protein is CASRRTATYGYTF. In nucleotides, the CDR3 is TGTGCCAGCAGGCGGACAGCAACCTATGGCTACACCTTC. The chain has TRBV6-1 and TRBJ1-2, with D possibly matching TRBD1 (6 bases). The V end was cut by 6 bases, the J end by 4 bases, with 12 bases between. This CDR3 comprises 13 residues. Per germline, CDR1 MNHNS and CDR2 SASEGT.

The rearrangement links TRBV6-5 to TRBJ1-2; D may be TRBD1 (5 bases). Trimming took off 5 bases at V and 6 bases at J, with 10 bases between the two ends. This CDR3 contains 12 residues. The germline V gene has CDR1 MNHEY and CDR2 SVGAGI. The CDR3 bases are TGTGCCAGCAGTGAGGGGCTGGATGGCTACACCTTC. Its protein product is CASSEGLDGYTF.

This clonotype was picked up a small number of times. CDR3 residues: CASSLQGPRTGELFF. In nucleotides, the CDR3 is TGTGCCAGCAGCCTACAGGGCCCAAGGACCGGGGAGCTGTTTTTT. The rearrangement uses TRBV6-2 or TRBV6-3 and TRBJ2-2, with a weak D call TRBD1 (6 bases). V lost 6 bases and J lost 5, with 16 bases in between. Per the germline V gene, CDR1 is MNHEY and CDR2 is SVGEGT. CDR3 length: 15 amino acids.